This TCR beta chain was profiled in a study of cytomegalovirus exposure and HLA in healthy donors. The PCR made use of 60 Vbeta and 13 Jbeta primers. Sequencing was performed with immunoSEQ multiplex PCR; in TCRdb, only in-frame clones are kept and a portion is missing. The table has some 150,000 clones, more than 60% seen once; the top ten hold under 4.5%. The length of the CDR3 is 17 residues. CDR1 and CDR2 (germline): MNHEY, SMNVEV (reference sequence). J gave up 2 bases and V 4 bases, and 8 bases lay outside the gene matches. Comments on this clone: Its antigen is not known.

Study-level findings and limits: Researchers left out some V segments, among them TRBV6-2 and TRBV6-3, as indistinguishable.

This receptor was identified in a woman in her thirties or forties in good health and CMV-seronegative. The V and J genes are TRBV27 and TRBJ2-6; 7 bases align to TRBD2. Sequencing was done on a sample of PBMCs. The CDR3 region has the DNA TGTGCCAGCAGTTCTAATTGGGCGGGGGCTGGGGCCAACGTCCTGACTTTC. Amino acid sequence: CASSSNWAGAGANVLTF.